These T cell receptor beta chains were read from a single sample in a study of metastatic and nonmetastatic thyroid tumors. TCRdb reanalyzed the PCR reads via MiXCR. The sample lists some 52,000 clones, approximately 17% occurring once. Sequences were obtained from blood. These receptors all come from a female donor with papillary thyroid cancer or a benign thyroid nodule (not recorded which). Some clones in this sample may be carry-over from other donors' samples. The CDR3 runs from the conserved cysteine through the conserved F or W. Each record gives: clone size, D gene, V gene, J gene, CDR3 protein, CDR3 DNA. The D gene is left open where the match is weak. For some rows the clone size is stated as once, few or many, or as a class when expanded; others skip it.

>NA|NA|TRBV20-1|TRBJ2-7
CSAIDPDWEDPYEQYF
TGCAGTGCTATAGATCCCGACTGGGAGGATCCCTACGAGCAGTACTTC
>many|NA|TRBV7-3|TRBJ1-4
CASALTGTPNEKLFF
TGTGCCAGCGCATTGACGGGGACACCAAATGAAAAACTGTTTTTT
>many|TRBD2|TRBV19|TRBJ2-3
CASSTSGNTDTQYF
TGTGCCAGTAGTACTAGCGGGAACACAGATACGCAGTATTTT
>many|TRBD2|TRBV6-2/TRBV6-3|TRBJ2-5
CASSWSGRVKTQCF
TGTGCCAGCAGTTGGTCCGGGAGGGTAAAGACCCAGTGCTTC
>NA|NA|TRBV9|TRBJ1-1
CASSATANTEAFF
TGTGCCAGCAGCGCGACAGCTAACACTGAAGCTTTCTTT
>few|NA|TRBV7-9|TRBJ2-5
CATRGIWAQETQYF
TGTGCCACCAGGGGAATTTGGGCGCAAGAGACCCAGTACTTC
>many|TRBD2|TRBV20-1|TRBJ2-1
CSASLTSEGYNEQFF
TGCAGTGCTAGCTTGACTAGCGAAGGGTACAATGAGCAGTTCTTC
>few|TRBD1|TRBV6-5|TRBJ2-3
CASSYPRQGVFTDTQYF
TGTGCCAGCAGTTACCCCCGACAGGGCGTTTTCACAGATACGCAGTATTTT
>many|NA|TRBV3-1|TRBJ2-7
CASSGRGLSYEQYF
TGTGCCAGCAGCGGACGAGGACTCTCCTACGAGCAGTACTTC
>many|NA|TRBV29-1|TRBJ2-1
CSVVPFSGNRPNEQFF
TGCAGCGTTGTTCCCTTTAGCGGAAACCGGCCCAATGAGCAGTTCTTC
>NA|TRBD2|TRBV20-1|TRBJ2-2
CSARDHLAGGARELFF
TGCAGTGCTAGAGATCACCTAGCGGGAGGTGCAAGGGAGCTGTTTTTT
>many|NA|TRBV5-1|TRBJ2-1
CASSLGGLGLSYNEQFF
TGCGCCAGCAGCTTGGGGGGACTGGGCTTATCCTACAATGAGCAGTTCTTC
>medium-sized|TRBD1|TRBV6-1|TRBJ1-3
CASSLDRAWDTIYF
TGTGCCAGCAGCCTCGACAGGGCCTGGGACACCATATATTTT
>NA|TRBD1|TRBV30|TRBJ2-3
CAWRWTGTTDTQYF
TGTGCCTGGAGGTGGACAGGGACCACAGATACGCAGTACTTT
>NA|NA|TRBV2|TRBJ2-1
CAAKGLTGCEQFF
TGTGCCGCAAAGGGCCTTACGGGGTGTGAGCAGTTCTTC
>many|NA|TRBV2|TRBJ1-2
CASSGGTYGYTF
TGTGCCAGCAGCGGCGGAACCTATGGCTACACCTTC
>NA|TRBD1|TRBV6-1|TRBJ1-6
CASWDRGNSPLHF
TGTGCCAGCTGGGACAGGGGTAATTCACCCCTCCACTTT
>few|TRBD2|TRBV6-1|TRBJ2-1
CTSSYGTSGYEQFF
TGTACCAGCAGCTACGGGACTAGTGGTTACGAGCAGTTCTTC
>many|NA|TRBV7-3|TRBJ2-1
CASSLMPSWDEQFF
TGTGCCAGCAGCTTAATGCCGAGTTGGGATGAGCAGTTCTTC
>many|TRBD1|TRBV6-1|TRBJ2-1
CASRSLTGPGVNEQFF
TGTGCCAGCAGATCATTGACAGGGCCCGGGGTCAATGAGCAGTTCTTC
>many|NA|TRBV3-1|TRBJ2-5
CASSQALQETQYF
TGTGCCAGCAGCCAAGCCCTCCAAGAGACCCAGTACTTC
>many|NA|TRBV20-1|TRBJ2-3
CSAKDRAADTQYF
TGCAGTGCTAAGGATAGAGCGGCAGATACGCAGTATTTT
>NA|NA|TRBV28|TRBJ1-2
CATNQVCYGYTF
TGTGCCACCAACCAGGTGTGCTATGGCTACACCTTC
>many|NA|TRBV3-1|TRBJ1-6
CASSHQGGGSPLHF
TGTGCCAGCAGCCACCAGGGAGGCGGCTCACCCCTCCACTTT
>NA|NA|TRBV6-5|TRBJ1-4
CASSLSRRTNEKLFF
TGTGCCAGCAGCCTTAGTCGACGGACTAATGAAAAACTGTTTTTT
>few|NA|TRBV27|TRBJ2-7
CASSPLSYEQYF
TGTGCCAGCAGTCCCCTCTCCTACGAGCAGTACTTC
>NA|NA|TRBV6-4|TRBJ2-3
CASSKTATSTDTQYF
TGTGCCAGCAGCAAGACAGCTACTAGCACAGATACGCAGTATTTT
>medium-sized|TRBD1|TRBV6-5|TRBJ2-2
CASSYSTGELAGELFF
TGTGCCAGCAGTTACTCGACAGGGGAGTTAGCTGGGGAGCTGTTTTTT
>many|NA|TRBV9|TRBJ1-5
CASSVREPSNQPQHF
TGTGCCAGCAGCGTAAGGGAGCCTAGCAATCAGCCCCAGCATTTT
>many|TRBD2|TRBV28|TRBJ2-3
CASSVTSGRAGLPDTQYF
TGTGCCAGCAGTGTTACTAGCGGGAGGGCAGGACTTCCAGATACGCAGTATTTT
>few|NA|TRBV6-2/TRBV6-3|TRBJ2-7
CASSYSRWGCALEQYF
TGTGCCAGCAGTTACTCGAGGTGGGGGTGTGCGCTTGAGCAGTACTTC
>many|TRBD1|TRBV7-9|TRBJ2-7
CASSPLMAEQGNYEQYF
TGTGCCAGCAGCCCTCTGATGGCCGAACAGGGGAACTACGAGCAGTACTTC
>many|TRBD1|TRBV10-3|TRBJ1-1
CAISPGTGNTEAFF
TGTGCCATCAGTCCCGGGACAGGGAACACTGAAGCTTTCTTT
>many|NA|TRBV7-9|TRBJ2-1
CASSQTNEQFF
TGTGCCAGCAGCCAGACCAATGAGCAGTTCTTC
>many|NA|TRBV20-1|TRBJ2-1
CSLRGGGSSYNEQFF
TGCAGCCTCAGAGGGGGGGGGAGCTCCTACAATGAGCAGTTCTTC
>NA|TRBD1|TRBV5-4|TRBJ1-1
CASSAITGVNTEAFF
TGTGCCAGCAGCGCAATCACAGGGGTCAACACTGAAGCTTTCTTT
>many|NA|TRBV20-1|TRBJ2-7
CSAREPTGNYEQYF
TGCAGTGCTAGGGAGCCCACGGGGAACTACGAGCAGTACTTC
>few|NA|TRBV28|TRBJ1-3
CASTPTSGPGNTIYF
TGTGCCAGCACCCCCACCTCCGGGCCTGGAAACACCATATATTTT
>many|NA|TRBV28|TRBJ1-4
CASSLGGDEKLFF
TGTGCCAGCAGTTTAGGCGGGGACGAAAAACTGTTTTTT
>once|TRBD2|TRBV20-1|TRBJ2-1
CSARTSGIYNEQFF
TGCAGTGCCCGTACTAGCGGGATCTACAATGAGCAGTTCTTC
>few|NA|TRBV5-1|TRBJ1-1
CASSLAWGVDMNTEAFF
TGCGCCAGCAGCTTGGCCTGGGGGGTGGACATGAACACTGAAGCTTTCTTT
>few|TRBD2|TRBV6-5|TRBJ2-3
CASSPLTSVSTDTQYF
TGTGCCAGCAGTCCACTGACTAGCGTTAGCACAGATACGCAGTATTTT
>NA|TRBD1|TRBV3-1|TRBJ1-6
CASSRTGPNFNSPLHF
TGTGCCAGCAGTCGGACAGGGCCGAATTTTAATTCACCCCTCCACTTT
>many|NA|TRBV29-1|TRBJ1-1
CSVTGMRAFF
TGCAGCGTCACCGGGATGAGGGCTTTCTTT
>many|NA|TRBV10-1|TRBJ1-2
CASSDRFLF
TGCGCCAGCAGTGACAGGTTCCTATTC
>NA|TRBD2|TRBV28|TRBJ2-3
CASIAGASTDTQYF
TGTGCCAGCATAGCGGGAGCGAGCACAGATACTCAGTATTTT
>NA|NA|TRBV7-2|TRBJ1-2
CASSLYPNYCYTF
TGTGCCAGCAGCTTATATCCTAACTATTGCTACACCTTC
>NA|TRBD2|TRBV6-1|TRBJ2-1
CASISGTIIDEQFF
TGTGCCAGCATATCCGGGACTATTATCGATGAGCAGTTCTTC
>few|NA|TRBV12-3/TRBV12-4|TRBJ2-7
CASSRVQSTYEQYF
TGTGCCAGCAGTCGCGTCCAGTCGACCTACGAGCAGTACTTC
>NA|NA|TRBV24-1|TRBJ2-3
CATSDETRGSTDTQYF
TGTGCCACCAGTGATGAGACTAGAGGGAGTACAGATACGCAGTATTTT
>NA|TRBD2|TRBV24-1|TRBJ2-3
CATRYALAGDSTDTQYF
TGTGCCACCCGGTACGCCCTAGCGGGAGACTCTACAGATACGCAGTATTTT
>NA|NA|TRBV19|TRBJ2-2
CASRKSGTGLANRWSGELFF
TGTGCCAGTAGGAAGTCCGGGACCGGGTTAGCGAACAGATGGTCCGGGGAGCTGTTTTTT